This TCR beta chain was identified in a study of blood T cell repertoires in COVID-19. In the study overall: Samples representing acute and convalescent COVID-19 were sourced from the United States, Italy and Spain.

The protocol was immunoSEQ multiplex PCR, while the TCRdb copy is restricted to in-frame clones and leaves out a portion. The sample carries 350,000 to 400,000 clones, roughly 90% recorded once. The CDR3 runs to 17 residues. V gave up 3 bases and J gave up 12 bases; unmatched junction bases: 13. Germline CDR1 SGHRS, CDR2 YFSETQ. Sequenced sample: peripheral blood. This TCR came from a man aged 18 to 30 with active or convalescent COVID-19. V and J are TRBV5-1 and TRBJ2-4, with 15 positions matching TRBD2. The CDR3 bases are TGCGCCAGCAGCTCCGATGAGGGACTAGCGGGGGGAAAGGATCAGTACTTC. This encodes CASSSDEGLAGGKDQYF.